Listed here are 32 T cell receptor beta chains from one sample, sequenced in a study of cytomegalovirus exposure and HLA in healthy donors. The PCR contained 60 Vbeta and 13 Jbeta primers. The protocol was immunoSEQ multiplex PCR, while the TCRdb copy is restricted to in-frame clones and leaves out a portion. The top ten hold about 4% of the sample, which has about 130,000 clones, roughly four fifths seen once. What was sequenced was PBMCs. Every receptor here comes from a woman between 50 and 59 years old in good health and CMV-seropositive.

J is TRBJ2-5 and V is TRBV30; D is ambiguous. The CDR3 has 15 amino acids. Trimming took off 0 bases at V and 11 bases at J, with 22 bases between the two ends. From germline, CDR1 is GTSNPN and CDR2 SVGIG (reference sequence). CDR3 amino acids: CAWSVRDGYRPEQYF. In DNA, the CDR3 is TGTGCCTGGAGTGTACGAGACGGGTACCGACCTGAGCAGTACTTC.

The chain has TRBV7-2 and TRBJ2-4, with 7 bases fitting TRBD1. The CDR3 consists of 14 residues. CDR1 is SGHTA and CDR2 is FQGNSA in the germline V gene. V dropped 5 bases and J dropped 8; count of bases not matched to a gene: 9. The DNA of the CDR3 is TGTGCCAGCAGCCCAGAGACAGGGTGGTACATTCAGTACTTC. It specifies CASSPETGWYIQYF.

As concerns this clone: This sample includes further DNA sequences coding for the same CDR3. The chain is built from TRBV18 and TRBJ1-5, with D perhaps TRBD1 (5 bases). Germline V gene sequence: CDR1 KGHSH, CDR2 LQKENI. The CDR3 consists of 14 residues. The ends were cut back, 3 bases at V and 0 bases at J, with 6 bases in the middle. The CDR3 region has the DNA TGTGCCAGCTCACCGACAGATAGCAATCAGCCCCAGCATTTT. The encoded protein is CASSPTDSNQPQHF. Drawing the rest from reference TRBV18 and TRBJ1-5, the complete variable domain is NAGVMQNPRHLVRRRGQEARLRCSPMKGHSHVYWYRQLPEEGLKFMVYLQKENIIDESGMPKERFSAEFPKEGPSILRIQQVVRGDSAAYFCASSPTDSNQPQHFGDGTRLSIL.

The chain joins TRBV25-1 to TRBJ1-3; D not certain. The CDR3 is 15 residues long. Trimming pared 3 bases from V and 2 bases from J, leaving 11 bases between. The germline CDR1 and CDR2 sequences are MGHDK and SYGVNS. The CDR3 DNA sequence: TGTGCCAGCAGTGAGAATTCCCCAGCTGGAAACACCATATATTTT. This encodes CASSENSPAGNTIYF. The full variable domain, rest sourced from reference TRBV25-1 and TRBJ1-3, is EADIYQTPRYLVIGTGKKITLECSQTMGHDKMYWYQQDPGMELHLIHYSYGVNSTEKGDLSSESTVSRIRTEHFPLTLESARPSHTSQYLCASSENSPAGNTIYFGEGSWLTVV.

This rearrangement joins TRBV28 to TRBJ1-2; 7 bases fit TRBD1. Germline CDR1 MDHEN, CDR2 SYDVKM. Trimming removed 2 bases from V and 3 bases from J; junction bases left unmatched: 6. The CDR3 totals 15 residues. The CDR3 loop is CASSLNGQAHYGYTF. The CDR3 DNA is TGTGCCAGCAGTTTAAACGGACAGGCTCACTATGGCTACACCTTC.

The chain combines TRBV18 with TRBJ2-3; maybe TRBD1 (6 bases). CDR1 KGHSH and CDR2 LQKENI come from the germline V gene. The CDR3 runs 15 residues. V lost 6 bases to trimming and J lost 0 bases, with 13 bases between them. The CDR3 sequence: CASSHREYSTDTQYF. DNA for the CDR3: TGTGCCAGCTCCCACAGGGAATACAGCACAGATACGCAGTATTTT.

This clone was seen more than once but under ten times. In DNA form, the CDR3 reads TGTGCCAGCAGCCAAATAACAGGGGGCTGGGAGACCCAGTACTTC. This translates into CASSQITGGWETQYF. The chain combines TRBV11-2 with TRBJ2-5; 9 bases are a match to TRBD1. The trim removed 5 bases at V and 5 bases at J, leaving 9 bases unmatched. CDR1 SGHAT and CDR2 FQNNGV come from the germline V gene. This CDR3 spans 15 amino acids.

The V and J genes are TRBV5-1 and TRBJ2-3; D is possibly TRBD1 (5 bases). The CDR3 spans 13 residues. Germline values: CDR1 SGHRS, CDR2 YFSETQ. V lost 0 bases and J 6 bases, leaving 8 bases between the germline ends. DNA for the CDR3: TGCGCCAGCAGCTTGGCAGGGCCCGATACGCAGTATTTT. This encodes CASSLAGPDTQYF.

The J gene is TRBJ1-6, the V gene TRBV6-6; TRBD1 aligns across 7 bases. From germline, CDR1 is MNHNY and CDR2 SVGAGI (reference sequence). With V trimmed by 7 bases and J by 9 bases, 15 bases remained unmatched. The CDR3 consists of 16 residues. The CDR3 is CASTFPPTGARSPLHF. The CDR3, as DNA: TGTGCCAGCACCTTTCCCCCCACAGGGGCTCGTTCACCCCTCCACTTT.

V gene TRBV2 combines with J gene TRBJ2-1; D is ambiguous. The CDR3 has 13 residues. V lost 0 bases and J 9 bases, leaving 9 bases between the germline ends. Germline lookup yields CDR1 SNHLY and CDR2 FYNNEI. The CDR3 DNA follows: TGTGCCAGCAGTGAAGCCTATCCGGGTGAGCAGTTCTTC. This gives the protein CASSEAYPGEQFF.

This clone was seen just once. This chain links TRBV19 with TRBJ1-3, with unresolved D. With 6 bases removed from V and 0 bases from J, the gap between germline ends came to 9 bases. CDR1 and CDR2 from the germline V gene are LNHDA and SQIVND (reference sequence). The CDR3 is 14 amino acids. CDR3 loop: CASRRQSSGNTIYF. The CDR3 coding sequence is TGTGCCAGTAGGAGGCAGAGCTCTGGAAACACCATATATTTT.

The rearrangement links TRBV6-5 to TRBJ1-2; D not resolved. The CDR3 spans 16 residues. The V gene lost 0 bases and the J gene lost 0 bases, with 11 bases spanning the gap. CDR1 MNHEY and CDR2 SVGAGI come from the germline V gene. The CDR3 protein is CASSYSIWPANYGYTF. CDR3 in DNA: TGTGCCAGCAGTTACTCGATCTGGCCTGCTAACTATGGCTACACCTTC.

This chain joins TRBV7-2 and TRBJ2-3; 9 bases are shared with TRBD2. The CDR3 loop spans 16 amino acids. V shed 6 bases and J 0 bases; nucleotides not matched to a gene: 7. Germline CDR1 SGHTA, CDR2 FQGNSA. The CDR3 nucleotides read TGTGCCAGCAGTTCCCGACTAGCGGCTAGCACAGATACGCAGTATTTT. This translates into CASSSRLAASTDTQYF.

The chain uses TRBV13 and TRBJ2-5; 10 nucleotides match TRBD2. With 1 base clipped from V and 4 bases from J, the junction kept 6 bases outside the gene matches. Germline CDR1 is PRHDT and CDR2 is FYEKMQ (reference sequence). This CDR3 contains 16 residues. CDR3: CASSLAQRGGRETQYF. CDR3 nucleotides: TGTGCCAGCAGCTTAGCCCAGCGGGGGGGCCGAGAGACCCAGTACTTC.

The rearrangement uses TRBV4-1 and TRBJ2-4; no firm D call. The germline V gene has CDR1 MGHRA and CDR2 YSYEKL. V was clipped by 3 bases and J by 5 bases, with 17 bases between them. The CDR3 length is 16 residues. CDR3 in amino acids: CASSHTQVRNENIQYF. CDR3 coding DNA: TGCGCCAGCAGCCATACTCAGGTTAGGAACGAAAACATTCAGTACTTC.

The V gene is TRBV5-1, the J gene TRBJ2-5; the match to TRBD2 covers 7 bases. Germline CDR1 reads SGHRS; CDR2 reads YFSETQ. The V gene end was trimmed by 4 bases and the J gene end by 4 bases; junction bases not matched to a gene: 10. The CDR3 has 15 residues. The CDR3: CASSVGGGRRETQYF. CDR3 nucleotides: TGCGCCAGCAGCGTGGGGGGAGGGAGGCGAGAGACCCAGTACTTC.

The chain couples TRBV19 to TRBJ1-1; D remains ambiguous. There are 12 residues in the CDR3. Looked up from germline, CDR1 is LNHDA and CDR2 is SQIVND (reference sequence). V dropped 3 bases and J dropped 8 bases, with 10 bases sitting between them. The CDR3 sequence is CASSISTGEAFF. The DNA of the CDR3 is TGTGCCAGTAGTATTTCGACGGGAGAAGCTTTCTTT.

This clone was picked up a small number of times. Written as DNA, the CDR3 is TGTGCCAGCAGCTCTAGGACTAGCGGGGGCTACAATGAGCAGTTCTTC. Encoded protein: CASSSRTSGGYNEQFF. This rearrangement joins TRBV5-5 to TRBJ2-1; 13 bases agree with TRBD2. Germline V gives CDR1 SGHKS, CDR2 YYEKEE (reference sequence). The V and J ends lost 3 bases and 3 bases, in that order; junction bases with no gene match: 3. The CDR3 is 16 amino acids.

This clone was recorded many times. V usage is TRBV11-2 and J usage is TRBJ2-2, with 12 bases lining up with TRBD2. Germline V gene lookup returns CDR1 SGHAT and CDR2 FQNNGV. V lost 6 bases and J lost 3; bases outside the gene matches: 5. There are 16 residues in the CDR3. The CDR3 spells CASSRGLAGYTGELFF. In nucleotides, the CDR3 is TGTGCCAGCAGTCGCGGACTAGCGGGGTACACCGGGGAGCTGTTTTTT.

The gene calls are TRBV28 and TRBJ2-1, with a possible D match to TRBD1 (6 bases). The V and J ends lost 8 bases and 7 bases respectively, with 18 bases between them. The germline V gene encodes CDR1 MDHEN and CDR2 SYDVKM. The CDR3 is 14 residues long. The CDR3 DNA reads as TGTGCCAGCTCGAGGGGTCAGGGGCGAAATGAGCAGTTCTTC. This encodes CASSRGQGRNEQFF.

The chain is built from TRBV4-2 and TRBJ2-1; 13 nucleotides line up with TRBD2. With 1 base clipped from V and 6 bases from J, the junction kept 3 bases outside the gene matches. Germline V CDR1 and CDR2: LGHNA, YNFKEQ. The CDR3 contains 16 residues. The CDR3: CASSQAGTSGANEQFF. The CDR3 DNA is TGTGCCAGCAGCCAAGCTGGGACTAGCGGGGCCAATGAGCAGTTCTTC.

The chain recombines TRBV7-2 with TRBJ1-6; TRBD1 matches 8 bases. This CDR3 is 15 amino acids long. The J segment lost 6 bases and the V segment lost 5 bases, leaving 6 bases of the junction unmatched. The germline CDR1 and CDR2 sequences are SGHTA and FQGNSA. CDR3 sequence: CASSLGTGLNSPLHF. CDR3 DNA sequence: TGTGCCAGCAGCCTCGGGACAGGCCTTAATTCACCCCTCCACTTT.

The rearrangement links TRBV19 to TRBJ1-4; TRBD1 is a possible D gene (6 bases). Trimming shortened V by 6 bases and J by 8 bases, and 16 bases separated the two germline ends. The CDR3 sequence is 14 residues long. Germline V gives CDR1 LNHDA, CDR2 SQIVND (reference sequence). DNA for the CDR3: TGTGCCAGTAGAGGCAGGGGAGAAGAGGAAAAACTGTTTTTT. Protein: CASRGRGEEEKLFF.

In its sample, this clone was seen a few times. This chain uses TRBV7-9 with TRBJ1-2, with 7 positions matching TRBD1. V lost 3 bases, J lost 7 bases, and 8 bases stayed unmatched. The germline CDR1 and CDR2 sequences are SEHNR and FQNEAQ (reference sequence). The CDR3 has 14 residues. The chain's CDR3 is CASSFLDRAAGYTF. The DNA of the CDR3 is TGTGCCAGCAGCTTCTTAGACAGGGCGGCTGGCTACACCTTC.

The gene calls are TRBV21-1 and TRBJ1-5. TRBV21-1 is noted as a pseudogene. This CDR3 is built from 13 residues. In DNA form, the CDR3 reads TGTGCCAGCAGCAGAGGTAGCAATCAGCCCCAGCATTTT. Residues: CASSRGSNQPQHF.

Only a few counts were recorded for this clone. The chain is built from TRBV7-2 and TRBJ2-3; tentatively, D is TRBD2 (7 bases). This CDR3 has 17 residues. In germline, CDR1 is SGHTA, CDR2 FQGNSA. V lost 6 bases to trimming and J lost 6 bases, with 25 bases between them. The CDR3: CASSRTNWGGGADTQYF. CDR3 bases: TGTGCCAGCAGTCGAACTAACTGGGGGGGCGGTGCTGATACGCAGTATTTT.

V gene TRBV6-5 combines with J gene TRBJ2-7; 10 bases map to TRBD2. The V and J ends lost 6 bases and 0 bases, in that order; junction bases with no gene match: 5. Germline V lookup: CDR1 MNHEY, CDR2 SVGAGI. This CDR3 comprises 15 residues. The CDR3 spells CASRLQRGGSYEQYF. The CDR3 nucleotides are TGTGCCAGCAGACTACAGCGGGGGGGCTCCTACGAGCAGTACTTC.

V and J are TRBV30 and TRBJ2-1; 10 nucleotides line up with TRBD2. Germline CDR1 reads GTSNPN; CDR2 reads SVGIG (reference sequence). The V segment lost 0 bases and the J segment 6 bases; nucleotides outside the gene matches: 8. The CDR3 loop spans 16 amino acids. DNA for the CDR3: TGTGCCTGGAGTGTACGAGCGGGGGGGGGCCGCAATGAGCAGTTCTTC. This translates into CAWSVRAGGGRNEQFF.

The chain carries TRBV7-3 and TRBJ2-1; maybe TRBD2 (6 bases). Germline V CDR1 and CDR2: SGHTA, FQGTGA. The CDR3 covers 15 residues. The V end lost 2 bases, the J end lost 6 bases, and 14 bases lay between the germline ends. The CDR3 sequence is CASSLGELAGNEQFF. CDR3 nucleotide sequence: TGTGCCAGCAGCTTAGGCGAACTAGCCGGCAATGAGCAGTTCTTC.

This sequence joins TRBV5-1 and TRBJ1-1; D gene unclear. The CDR3 is made up of 14 amino acids. Germline assignment: CDR1 SGHRS and CDR2 YFSETQ. V was clipped by 5 bases and J by 0 bases, with 11 bases between them. The CDR3 DNA follows: TGCGCCAGCAGTTTGTCCCAGGTGAACACTGAAGCTTTCTTT. This sequence encodes CASSLSQVNTEAFF.

The chain is built from TRBV7-2 and TRBJ2-1; TRBD2 aligns across 10 bases. J lost 7 bases, V lost 2 bases, and 8 bases had no gene match. The CDR3 loop spans 16 amino acids. Per the germline V gene, CDR1 is SGHTA and CDR2 is FQGNSA. The CDR3: CASSLFRGLALNEQFF. The CDR3 region has the DNA TGTGCCAGCAGCTTATTTAGGGGACTAGCGTTAAATGAGCAGTTCTTC.

The J gene is TRBJ2-1, the V gene TRBV9; 15 nucleotides agree with TRBD2. Germline V lookup: CDR1 SGDLS, CDR2 YYNGEE. V shed 3 bases and J 8 bases; nucleotides not matched to a gene: 12. This CDR3 spans 18 amino acids. CDR3 sequence: CASSARTSGGAGYYEQFF. The CDR3 nucleotides read TGTGCCAGCAGCGCCCGGACTAGCGGGGGGGCCGGGTATTATGAGCAGTTCTTC. Combining the CDR3 with reference TRBV9 and TRBJ2-1 gives the whole variable domain DSGVTQTPKHLITATGQRVTLRCSPRSGDLSVYWYQQSLDQGLQFLIQYYNGEERAKGNILERFSAQQFPDLHSELNLSSLELGDSALYFCASSARTSGGAGYYEQFFGPGTRLTVL.